The 4 T cell receptor beta chains below come from one sample, sequenced in a study of CD8+ T cells in alopecia areata. Reverse transcribed after extraction, RNA yielded cDNA as the sequencing template. Sequencing used immunoSEQ multiplex PCR; TCRdb keeps in-frame clones, though not all of them. The table lists fewer than 25,000 clones, approximately 59% of them singletons. Treatment here: oral pan-JAK inhibitor, 5-10 mg twice daily. Lesional scalp punch biopsies and peripheral blood were collected from alopecia areata patients. Sample: skin, taken at week 4, from a patient treated with tofacitinib. These receptors were obtained from a human donor with alopecia areata.

In its sample, this clone was seen a few times. The chain employs TRBV11-2 and TRBJ2-2; D possibly corresponds to TRBD2 (6 bases). V was pared by 7 bases and J by 7 bases, with 10 bases between. This CDR3 comprises 12 residues. The germline V gene encodes CDR1 SGHAT and CDR2 FQNNGV. CDR3 nucleotides: TGTGCCAGCACTAAAGCGGGCGGGGAGCTGTTTTTT. Encoded protein: CASTKAGGELFF.

The rearrangement links TRBV6-5 to TRBJ1-1; weak D call: TRBD1 (5 bases). The CDR3 contains 15 residues. The V end lost 6 bases, the J end lost 4 bases, and 18 bases lay between the germline ends. Germline CDR1 MNHEY, CDR2 SVGAGI. CDR3 coding DNA: TGTGCCAGCAGCCCCCCGGTGGCAGGGATCACTGAAGCTTTCTTT. Translated: CASSPPVAGITEAFF.

Within the sample, this clone is medium-sized. V usage is TRBV18 and J usage is TRBJ2-7; no reliable D call. Germline V CDR1 and CDR2: KGHSH, LQKENI. Trimming took off 0 bases at V and 2 bases at J, with 5 bases between the two ends. The CDR3 length is 13 residues. The CDR3 region is CASSPPGAYEQYF. As DNA, the CDR3 is TGTGCCAGCTCACCACCGGGTGCCTACGAGCAGTACTTC.

This chain connects TRBV29-1 to TRBJ2-7, with D unresolved. CDR1 and CDR2 from the germline V gene are SQVTM and ANQGSEA. This CDR3 has 14 residues. The CDR3 sequence: CRKGTLVLSYEQYF. CDR3 in DNA: TGCAGGAAGGGAACCTTGGTCCTTTCCTACGAGCAGTACTTC.